This T cell receptor (beta chain) was recovered during a study of T cell repertoires in aging, cancer and after chemotherapy. This clonotype was observed a few times. TCR beta rearrangements were amplified from peripheral blood genomic DNA. TRB rearrangements spanning V, D and J were amplified using mixed TRB-A/B primers. TCRdb reanalysed the multiplex PCR reads using MiXCR and keeps one entry per CDR3 protein. The sample contains 9,500 or so distinct CDR3 sequences, about 25% of which appear only once. V dropped 0 bases and J dropped 4 bases, with 9 bases sitting between them. The CDR3 totals 15 residues. Germline CDR1 reads MRHNA; CDR2 reads SNTAGT.

This sequence originates from a human donor in good health. Specimen: blood. The V call is TRBV6-4, the J call TRBJ2-2; D is tentatively TRBD1 or TRBD2 (5 bases each). CDR3 in amino acids: CASSDSLGGTGELFF. The CDR3 DNA reads TGTGCCAGCAGTGACTCACTTGGGGGCACCGGGGAGCTGTTTTTT.